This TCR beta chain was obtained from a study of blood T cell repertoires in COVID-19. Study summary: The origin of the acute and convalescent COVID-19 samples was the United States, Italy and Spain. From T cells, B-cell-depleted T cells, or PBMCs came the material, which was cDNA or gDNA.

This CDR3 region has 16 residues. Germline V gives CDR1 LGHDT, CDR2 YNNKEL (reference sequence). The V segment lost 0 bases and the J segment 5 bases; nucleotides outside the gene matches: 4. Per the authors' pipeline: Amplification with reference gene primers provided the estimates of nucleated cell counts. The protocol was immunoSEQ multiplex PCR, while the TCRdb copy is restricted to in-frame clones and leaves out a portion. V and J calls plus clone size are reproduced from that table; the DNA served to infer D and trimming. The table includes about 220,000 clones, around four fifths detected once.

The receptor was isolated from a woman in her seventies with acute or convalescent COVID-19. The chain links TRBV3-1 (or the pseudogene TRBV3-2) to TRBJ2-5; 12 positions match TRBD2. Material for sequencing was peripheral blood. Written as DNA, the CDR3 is TGTGCCAGCAGCCAAGATTATGGACTAGCGGGGGAGACCCAGTACTTC. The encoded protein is CASSQDYGLAGETQYF.